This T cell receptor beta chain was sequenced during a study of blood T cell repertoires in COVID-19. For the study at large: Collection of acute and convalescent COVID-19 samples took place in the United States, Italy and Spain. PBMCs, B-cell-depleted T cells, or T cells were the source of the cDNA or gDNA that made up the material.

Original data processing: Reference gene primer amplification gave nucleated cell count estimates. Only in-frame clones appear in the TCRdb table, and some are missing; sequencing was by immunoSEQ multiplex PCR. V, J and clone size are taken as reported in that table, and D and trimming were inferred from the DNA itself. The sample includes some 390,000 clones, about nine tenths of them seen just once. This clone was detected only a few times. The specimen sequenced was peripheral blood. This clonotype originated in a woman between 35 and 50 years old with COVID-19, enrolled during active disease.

This CDR3 is CASSQTGGYEEKLFF. The DNA for the CDR3 is TGTGCCAGCAGCCAAACAGGGGGCTACGAAGAAAAACTGTTTTTT. The J gene is TRBJ1-4, the V gene TRBV28, with 9 bases matching TRBD1. Germline assignment: CDR1 MDHEN and CDR2 SYDVKM. The CDR3 loop spans 15 amino acids. Trimming at V came to 6 bases and at J to 8 bases, leaving 10 bases not matched to a gene.